This T cell receptor (beta chain) is drawn from a study of shared clonotypes between healthy human individuals. Study-level results: Some clonotypes were shared by all four sorted-subset donors, while others were not shared. The non-shared ones had lower generation probabilities than the shared ones.

Every contributor of samples was a Caucasian grown-up residing in Nashville, Tennessee. The CD4+ fraction was divided into a CD45RA+ naive subset and a CD45RA-negative memory subset. The CDR3 length is 17 residues. Per the germline V gene, CDR1 is SGHAT and CDR2 is FQNNGV. Trimming at V came to 4 bases and at J to 1 base, leaving 5 bases not matched to a gene. A word on this clone: What it binds is unknown.

The method was immunoSEQ multiplex PCR; TCRdb's version includes in-frame clones alone and lacks a portion of them. Among over a million clones listed, around four fifths were seen once. Sequencing used memory CD4+ T cells sorted from blood. Subset reported: CD45RA-negative fraction. V usage is TRBV11-2 and J usage is TRBJ2-6; 9 bases fit TRBD1. This TCR came from a man aged 18 to 30 in good health. CDR3 nucleotides: TGTGCCAGCAGCTCCAGACAGGGGGAGTCTGGGGCCAACGTCCTGACTTTC. This codes for CASSSRQGESGANVLTF. The entire variable domain, with the rest obtained from reference TRBV11-2 and TRBJ2-6, is as follows: EAGVAQSPRYKIIEKRQSVAFWCNPISGHATLYWYQQILGQGPKLLIQFQNNGVVDDSQLPKDRFSAERLKGVDSTLKIQPAKLEDSAVYLCASSSRQGESGANVLTFGAGSRLTVL.